The TCR beta chain described here comes from a study of blood T cells in healthy people across ages (dated by TCRdb to the mid-2010s). Study-wide context: In model experiments, template switching captured about one uniquely barcoded TCR beta cDNA molecule for every two T cells. The study measured age-related changes in TCR beta repertoire diversity using deep sequencing normalized with unique cDNA molecular identifiers. The donors were split into four age groups: young (average around 15 years), middle-aged (roughly 42), aged (roughly 65) and long-lived (roughly 80). To avoid experimental bias, donors of different ages were spread randomly across the sequencing lanes. For two donors (one aged 18 to 30 and one aged 80 or older), the study analyzed two additional independent replicas of 1 million unique cDNA reads from the same blood draw. What the study reported, not specific to this receptor: Estimates of total diversity based on one million sequenced T cells were considered lower bounds and underestimates. Observed TCR beta diversity per million T cells fell roughly linearly with age, and a significant reduction was already apparent by age around 36. Compared with the aged group, the long-lived group had more naive CD4+ T cells, fewer expanded clones and increased TCR diversity, suggesting age selection. A strong correlation was found between observed TCR beta diversity and the percentage of naive T cells measured by flow cytometry. Because donor CMV infection status was unknown, age-related changes in expanded clonotypes were potentially confounded. Since profiling was done on bulk unsorted PBMCs, naive and antigen-experienced compartments could not be conclusively compared.

According to the germline V gene, CDR1 reads MDHEN and CDR2 reads SYDVKM. V and J are truncated by 6 bases and 3 bases respectively, leaving an intervening sequence of 21 bases. Reading from cysteine to phenylalanine, the CDR3 counts 16 amino acids. The entry retains the CDR3 DNA only, 48 bases that are in frame from base 1. The method behind the library was 5' RACE. The run used an Illumina HiSeq 2500. A second PCR of about 7 to 12 cycles was run with a J-beta primer mix and a sample-barcoded 5' primer. A template-switch 5' adaptor carrying 12 random nucleotides introduced a unique molecular identifier onto each TCR beta cDNA molecule. Each sample yielded at least 2.5 million CDR3-containing paired-end reads. First-strand cDNA was synthesized from all RNA with the Mint cDNA synthesis kit, primed by a TRBC-specific oligonucleotide. All cDNA was treated with uracil-DNA glycosylase and then went through a first 18-cycle PCR with the universal primers M1SS and BC2_uni_R. In the authors' own workflow: For normalization, 1 million high-quality reads were randomly selected from each sample, with every read carrying a distinct molecular identifier. Instead of being binned into consensus sequences, reads with shared molecular identifiers were discarded. MiTCR, set to a Q25 quality threshold and the strictest error-elimination algorithm, was used for CDR3 identification, clonotype clustering and error correction. A nonparametric unseen species model using Euler transformation provided a lower-bound estimate of total TCR beta diversity. TCRdb trimmed public reads at Q25 via fastp, called clones via MiXCR and kept in-frame beta chains. Rows with one shared CDR3 protein collapse into an entry with the most common genes and DNA. None of the V and J calls come from the authors' own analysis; TCRdb made them. This sample holds around 1.5 million distinct CDR3 sequences; roughly 64% were observed only once. Under 8.5% of the sample is taken by the ten largest.

With regard to this clonotype: No antigen is known for it. A much larger clone lies a single base off, so this may be a read error.

The donors were around 39 Caucasian individuals from Russia, aged roughly 6 to 100 years, who were systemically healthy. Around 9.8 milliliters of peripheral blood were collected from each donor into EDTA-treated Vacutainer tubes. Ficoll-Paque density-gradient centrifugation was used to isolate PBMCs, with at least 7 million per sample. Total RNA, at least 6 micrograms per sample, was extracted from PBMCs with Trizol reagent. For every donor, an aliquot of PBMCs went through flow cytometry to measure the percentages of naive CD45RAhigh/CD27high T cells. The specimen sequenced was blood. Recombination linked TRBV28 to TRBJ2-7, with a weak D call of TRBD2 (7 bases match). The receptor comes from a man younger than 30 in good health. The DNA sequence is as follows: TGTGCCAGCAGCCTAGATTGGGGGGGCCAAGGCTACGAGCAGTACTTC. This yields the protein CASSLDWGGQGYEQYF.